The 8 T cell receptor beta chains below all came from one sample that was sequenced in a study of blood T cell repertoires in COVID-19. Assay used: immunoSEQ multiplex PCR; TCRdb lists only in-frame clones, some missing. In the table there are around 95,000 clones, about 90% of which are singletons. The sequenced sample consisted of peripheral blood. The origin of the receptors is a young man in a cohort sampled during active COVID-19.

The chain links TRBV12-3 or TRBV12-4 to TRBJ1-2, with 8 bases identical to TRBD1. With V trimmed by 5 bases and J by 8 bases, 7 bases remained unmatched. The CDR3 totals 13 residues. The CDR3 coding sequence is TGTGCCAGCAGTCCGAACAGGGGGTTGGGCTACACCTTC. Its protein is CASSPNRGLGYTF.

The CDR3 sequence is CASSLTGGEGQPQHF. The CDR3, as DNA: TGTGCCAGCAGCCTCACAGGGGGCGAGGGACAGCCCCAGCATTTT. This chain uses TRBV6-5 with TRBJ1-5, with TRBD1 identical over 9 bases. The V gene's germline CDR1 is MNHEY and CDR2 SVGAGI. Losses at the gene ends were 6 bases for V and 7 bases for J; bases not matched to a gene: 10. The CDR3 runs 15 residues.

This clone was recorded once. The genes are TRBV30 and TRBJ2-5; D is undetermined. This CDR3 is built from 14 residues. Trimming stripped 0 bases from V and 2 bases from J, with 10 bases between. CDR1 is GTSNPN and CDR2 is SVGIG in the germline V gene (reference sequence). This CDR3 is CAWSVGDLQETQYF. CDR3 in DNA: TGTGCCTGGAGTGTAGGAGACTTACAAGAGACCCAGTACTTC.

The chain is built from TRBV12-5 and TRBJ1-1, with D possibly being TRBD1 (6 bases). V lost 5 bases to trimming and J lost 3 bases, with 28 bases between them. There are 19 residues in the CDR3. The germline gives CDR1 LGHNT, CDR2 FRNRAP. The CDR3 coding sequence is TGTGCTAGTGGTCACACCGAACCAATTCGACAGGCCTTCGACACTGAAGCTTTCTTT. The encoded protein is CASGHTEPIRQAFDTEAFF.

CDR3 in amino acids: CASSPGTDPSPLHF. In DNA, the CDR3 is TGCGCCAGCAGCCCAGGGACAGACCCTTCACCCCTCCACTTT. The rearrangement uses TRBV4-1 and TRBJ1-6; 7 bases agree with TRBD1. CDR1 is MGHRA, CDR2 YSYEKL, per germline. The CDR3 contains 14 residues. The trim removed 4 bases at V and 9 bases at J, leaving 6 bases unmatched.

On this clone itself: At the DNA level, this CDR3 is encoded by other sequences in the same sample as well. The chain carries TRBV2 and TRBJ2-1, with TRBD1 matching 9 bases. The CDR3 covers 15 residues. The V segment lost 4 bases and the J segment 1 base; nucleotides outside the gene matches: 2. Germline V gene sequence: CDR1 SNHLY, CDR2 FYNNEI. CDR3 nucleotide sequence: TGTGCCAGCAGTGCGGACAGGGGTTCCTACAATGAGCAGTTCTTC. This translates into CASSADRGSYNEQFF. Full variable domain (rest looked up from reference TRBV2 and TRBJ2-1): EPEVTQTPSHQVTQMGQEVILRCVPISNHLYFYWYRQILGQKVEFLVSFYNNEISEKSEIFDDQFSVERPDGSNFTLKIRSTKLEDSAMYFCASSADRGSYNEQFFGPGTRLTVL.

On this clone: At one boundary the junction diverges from the germline segment, which might be a read error. The chain is built from TRBV7-2 and TRBJ1-4; the match to TRBD1 covers 7 bases. This CDR3 is 14 amino acids long. Germline CDR1 and CDR2: SGHTA and FQGNSA. CDR3 DNA: TGTGTCAGCAGCCCAGACAGGGCTAATGAAAAACTGTTTTTT. It is translated as CVSSPDRANEKLFF.

The chain is built from TRBV5-5 and TRBJ2-1; 7 nucleotides line up with TRBD1. J lost 2 bases, V lost 1 base, and 3 bases had no gene match. Germline CDR1 is SGHKS and CDR2 is YYEKEE (reference sequence). The CDR3 contains 15 residues. DNA of the CDR3: TGTGCCAGCAGCTTGCGGGACAGTACCTACAATGAGCAGTTCTTC. It is translated as CASSLRDSTYNEQFF.